These 8 T cell receptor beta chains originate from one sample sequenced in a study of shared clonotypes between healthy human individuals. The assay was immunoSEQ multiplex PCR, and TCRdb's table has in-frame clones only and misses some. The sample consists of 1,500,000 or so clones, approximately 98.5% of them appearing once. The sample was naive CD4+ T cells sorted from blood. The subset denotes: CD45RA+ positively selected. These receptors were collected from a man aged 30 to 39 in good health.

The chain carries TRBV11-2 and TRBJ2-3; D not certain. The length of the CDR3 is 17 residues. Germline CDR1 and CDR2: SGHAT and FQNNGV. Trimming stripped 0 bases from V and 2 bases from J, with 15 bases between. This CDR3 reads CASSLDPVKQITDTQYF. The CDR3 DNA sequence: TGTGCCAGCAGCTTAGATCCGGTTAAGCAGATCACAGATACGCAGTATTTT. The variable domain in full, completed from reference TRBV11-2 and TRBJ2-3, reads EAGVAQSPRYKIIEKRQSVAFWCNPISGHATLYWYQQILGQGPKLLIQFQNNGVVDDSQLPKDRFSAERLKGVDSTLKIQPAKLEDSAVYLCASSLDPVKQITDTQYFGPGTRLTVL.

As to this clone: Other nucleotide sequences from this sample produce the same CDR3. J is TRBJ2-1 and V is TRBV11-3, with unresolved D. From germline, CDR1 is SGHNT and CDR2 YENEEA. The length of the CDR3 is 13 residues. The V end was cut by 0 bases, the J end by 4 bases, with 4 bases between. DNA of the CDR3: TGTGCCAGCAGCTTAGAACGATACAATGAGCAGTTCTTC. Protein product: CASSLERYNEQFF. Complete variable domain (other parts from reference TRBV11-3 and TRBJ2-1): EAGVVQSPRYKIIEKKQPVAFWCNPISGHNTLYWYLQNLGQGPELLIRYENEEAVDDSQLPKDRFSAERLKGVDSTLKIQPAELGDSAVYLCASSLERYNEQFFGPGTRLTVL.

The V gene is TRBV6-6, the J gene TRBJ1-2; possibly TRBD1 for D (6 bases). Per germline, CDR1 MNHNY and CDR2 SVGAGI (reference sequence). CDR3 length: 14 residues. The germline V and J ends were trimmed by 7 bases and 4 bases, with 16 bases remaining between them. The CDR3 DNA is TGTGCCAGCATACAGGGAGATTCCTCCTATGGCTACACCTTC. Translating gives CASIQGDSSYGYTF.

J is TRBJ2-3 and V is TRBV5-4, with 10 bases matching TRBD2. V lost 5 bases and J lost 3; bases outside the gene matches: 12. Germline V lookup: CDR1 SGHNT, CDR2 YYREEE (reference sequence). This CDR3 is built from 17 residues. For the CDR3, the DNA is TGTGCCAGCAGTCCACCCAAAAGCGGGAGGGTAACAGATACGCAGTATTTT. It specifies CASSPPKSGRVTDTQYF.

Worth noting for this clone: The identical CDR3 is also encoded by other nucleotide sequences in the sample. This chain uses TRBV28 with TRBJ2-5; D unresolved. Germline-derived CDR1 and CDR2 are MDHEN and SYDVKM. Deletions cut 5 bases from V and 5 bases from J, with 9 bases between. The CDR3 covers 12 residues. CDR3 protein: CASSPLGETQYF. CDR3 coding DNA: TGTGCCAGCAGTCCCTTGGGGGAGACCCAGTACTTC.

The chain's CDR3 is CASSLGVADTQYF. The CDR3 nucleotides read TGTGCCAGCAGCTTAGGAGTTGCAGATACGCAGTATTTT. J is TRBJ2-3 and V is TRBV11-3; D is unclear. From germline, CDR1 is SGHNT and CDR2 YENEEA. The CDR3 totals 13 residues. Trimming left V 1 base short and J 4 bases short, with 6 bases between.

This chain uses TRBV6-6 with TRBJ2-3; D is undetermined. The CDR3 extends over 11 amino acids. Germline lookup yields CDR1 MNHNY and CDR2 SVGAGI (reference sequence). V gave up 4 bases and J gave up 5 bases, with 4 bases separating them. Here the CDR3 reads CASSSKDTQYF. The CDR3 coding sequence is TGTGCCAGCAGTTCGAAAGATACGCAGTATTTT.

The chain has TRBV2 and TRBJ2-7; D gene uncertain. With 3 bases removed from V and 2 bases from J, the gap between germline ends came to 8 bases. Germline CDR1 is SNHLY and CDR2 is FYNNEI. The CDR3 spans 13 residues. This CDR3 reads CASSDNRPYEQYF. The CDR3 nucleotides read TGTGCCAGCAGTGATAACAGACCCTACGAGCAGTACTTC.